One and the same sample provided the 3 T cell receptor beta chains below, sequenced in a study of PD-L1 blockade in urothelial cancer. Documented time point: peripheral blood 6 weeks after treatment start. Data came from immunoSEQ multiplex PCR; TCRdb stores just in-frame clones and leaves some out. Among tens of thousands of clones, less than 90% were seen once, and the ten largest hold 2.5% to 3%. The specimen was PBMCs, collected around atezolizumab (anti-PD-L1) treatment. The receptors shown here come from a man between 65 and 79 years old with urothelial cancer.

This clone has just a few counts. This sequence joins TRBV9 and TRBJ1-3; perhaps TRBD1 as D (6 bases). The CDR3 is made up of 16 amino acids. Trimming pared 4 bases from V and 0 bases from J, leaving 14 bases between. Germline assignment: CDR1 SGDLS and CDR2 YYNGEE. Here the CDR3 reads CASSPPDSSSGNTIYF. In DNA form, the CDR3 reads TGTGCCAGCAGCCCCCCGGACAGTTCCTCTGGAAACACCATATATTTT.

The V gene is TRBV5-5, the J gene TRBJ2-1; tentatively, D is TRBD1 (5 bases). The CDR3 extends over 19 amino acids. Germline CDR1 SGHKS, CDR2 YYEKEE (reference sequence). V lost 4 bases and J lost 6, with 29 bases in between. CDR3 DNA: TGTGCCAGCAGCCAAAGGTCGGGCGGACACCCTAATTACGGCAATGAGCAGTTCTTC. Translating it yields CASSQRSGGHPNYGNEQFF.

V is TRBV7-2 and J is TRBJ2-3; 10 nucleotides align to TRBD2. V dropped 6 bases and J dropped 6; count of bases not matched to a gene: 6. Per the germline V gene, CDR1 is SGHTA and CDR2 is FQGNSA. The CDR3 length is 14 residues. The CDR3 is CASSLSGGADTQYF. The DNA for the CDR3 is TGTGCCAGCAGTTTAAGCGGGGGGGCGGATACGCAGTATTTT.